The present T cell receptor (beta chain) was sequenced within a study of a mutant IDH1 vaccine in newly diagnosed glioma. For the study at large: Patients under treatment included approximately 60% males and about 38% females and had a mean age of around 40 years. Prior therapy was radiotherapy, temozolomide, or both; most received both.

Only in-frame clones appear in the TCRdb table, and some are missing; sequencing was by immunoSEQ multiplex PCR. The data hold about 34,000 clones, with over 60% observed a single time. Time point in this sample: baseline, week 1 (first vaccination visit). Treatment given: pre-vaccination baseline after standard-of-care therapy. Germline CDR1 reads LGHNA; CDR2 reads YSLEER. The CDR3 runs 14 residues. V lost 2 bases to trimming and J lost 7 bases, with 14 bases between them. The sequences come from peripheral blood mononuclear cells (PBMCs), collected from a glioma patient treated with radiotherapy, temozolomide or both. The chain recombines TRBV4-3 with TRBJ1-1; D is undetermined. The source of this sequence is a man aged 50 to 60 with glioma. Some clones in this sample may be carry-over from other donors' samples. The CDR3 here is CASSQSRWTDEAFF. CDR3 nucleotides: TGCGCCAGCAGCCAATCTCGATGGACGGATGAAGCTTTCTTT.